Each of the 9 T cell receptor beta chains below was sequenced from the same sample in a study of OX40 agonist ivuxolimab in advanced cancers. Only in-frame clones appear in the TCRdb table, and some are missing; sequencing was by immunoSEQ multiplex PCR. The sample lists roughly 41,000 clones; 80% to 90% were seen once. The sample was CD4+ or CD8+ T cells sorted from blood, taken in a trial of the OX40 agonist ivuxolimab. The receptors stem from an adult with an advanced solid tumor such as melanoma, head and neck, liver or kidney cancer.

Only one count was recorded for this clone. V is TRBV4-1 and J is TRBJ2-7, with 11 bases that match TRBD2. Trimming removed 0 bases from V and 9 bases from J; junction bases left unmatched: 16. This CDR3 has 18 amino acids. Looked up from germline, CDR1 is MGHRA and CDR2 is YSYEKL. CDR3 sequence (DNA): TGCGCCAGCAGCCAAGAAGGGGGGCAAGGGACTAGCGGTCTGCGGCAGTACTTC. This sequence encodes CASSQEGGQGTSGLRQYF.

The rearrangement joins TRBV28 to TRBJ1-1, with a weak D call TRBD1 (6 bases). This CDR3 is 14 amino acids long. In germline, CDR1 is MDHEN, CDR2 SYDVKM. The V and J ends lost 4 bases and 1 base respectively, with 10 bases between them. The DNA for the CDR3 is TGTGCCAGCAGTTCTCCGACAGGGAACACTGAAGCTTTCTTT. Translating gives CASSSPTGNTEAFF.

This chain uses TRBV4-1 with TRBJ1-4, with TRBD1 matching 8 bases. After removal of 4 bases from V and 3 bases from J, the junction contained 4 bases not matched to a gene. The length of the CDR3 is 15 residues. Germline V CDR1 and CDR2: MGHRA, YSYEKL. The CDR3 protein is CASSPSTGANEKLFF. In DNA form, the CDR3 reads TGCGCCAGCAGCCCCTCGACAGGGGCTAATGAAAAACTGTTTTTT.

V usage is TRBV15 and J usage is TRBJ1-5; unclear D gene. CDR3 length equals 19 residues. Trimming removed 3 bases at V and 6 bases at J, with 27 bases between. In germline, CDR1 is LNHNV, CDR2 YYDKDF (reference sequence). CDR3 bases: TGTGCCACCAGCAGGTCTCCGGGAGAGACCTATAAGCCGGGTCAGCCCCAGCATTTT. Its translation is CATSRSPGETYKPGQPQHF.

This chain connects TRBV6-1 to TRBJ1-2, with D hard to call. Germline values: CDR1 MNHNS, CDR2 SASEGT. This CDR3 has 14 residues. V dropped 2 bases and J dropped 8 bases, with 15 bases sitting between them. CDR3 in DNA: TGTGCCAGCAGTGAACCGGCCCGGCCGGGAGGCTACACCTTC. Translated: CASSEPARPGGYTF.

J is TRBJ2-5 and V is TRBV6-5; 10 bases are a match to TRBD1. Germline V gene sequence: CDR1 MNHEY, CDR2 SVGAGI. CDR3 size: 16 residues. V lost 2 bases, J lost 3 bases, and 6 bases stayed unmatched. CDR3 region: CASSYQLTGGKETQYF. In nucleotides, the CDR3 is TGTGCCAGCAGTTACCAATTGACAGGGGGCAAAGAGACCCAGTACTTC.

The chain employs TRBV7-8 and TRBJ2-2; 12 nucleotides agree with TRBD2. The CDR3 covers 15 residues. The V gene's germline CDR1 is SGHVS and CDR2 FQNEAQ. V shed 5 bases, J shed 7 bases, and the junction held 5 bases outside the gene matches. DNA for the CDR3: TGTGCCAGCAGCCAGACTAGCGGGGGATACGGGGAGCTGTTTTTT. Translating it yields CASSQTSGGYGELFF.

The genes are TRBV6-6 and TRBJ1-2, with 7 positions matching TRBD1. The J segment lost 2 bases and the V segment lost 5 bases, leaving 8 bases of the junction unmatched. CDR1 is MNHNY, CDR2 SVGAGI, per germline (reference sequence). CDR3 length: 15 residues. The CDR3 DNA follows: TGTGCCAGCAGTCAACCGGGACAGTCAAACTATGGCTACACCTTC. Translating it yields CASSQPGQSNYGYTF.

The V and J genes are TRBV7-9 and TRBJ1-1; D unresolved. This CDR3 contains 13 residues. Germline V gives CDR1 SEHNR, CDR2 FQNEAQ (reference sequence). The V end was cut by 5 bases, the J end by 3 bases, with 10 bases between. CDR3 amino acids: CASSRTGYTEAFF. CDR3 in DNA: TGTGCCAGCAGCCGGACGGGGTACACTGAAGCTTTCTTT.